The 7 T cell receptor beta chains below come from one sample, sequenced in a study of cytomegalovirus exposure and HLA in healthy donors. The PCR employed 60 Vbeta primers together with 13 Jbeta primers. Measured with immunoSEQ multiplex PCR; TCRdb has only the in-frame clones, and not every one. This table has approximately 160,000 clones, almost 85% appearing once. The source material was PBMCs. Receptors originate from a boy aged 2-9 years in good health and CMV-seronegative.

The V and J genes are TRBV7-8 and TRBJ1-1; D gene uncertain. CDR3 length equals 13 residues. The V and J ends lost 7 bases and 6 bases respectively, with 15 bases between them. Germline V gene lookup returns CDR1 SGHVS and CDR2 FQNEAQ. This CDR3 reads CASTSAGGAEAFF. The CDR3 nucleotides are TGTGCCAGCACCTCCGCGGGTGGCGCTGAAGCTTTCTTT.

The genes are TRBV28 and TRBJ2-7; 7 bases agree with TRBD1. The V segment lost 3 bases and the J segment 4 bases; nucleotides outside the gene matches: 9. Germline CDR1 MDHEN, CDR2 SYDVKM. The CDR3 runs 15 residues. The CDR3 protein is CASSFRTGETYEQYF. The CDR3 DNA reads TGTGCCAGCAGTTTTAGAACAGGGGAAACGTACGAGCAGTACTTC.

J is TRBJ2-1 and V is TRBV29-1; D perhaps matches TRBD1 (7 bases). There are 19 residues in the CDR3. Per germline, CDR1 SQVTM and CDR2 ANQGSEA. V was shortened by 3 bases and J by 2 bases, with 26 bases between the two germline ends. CDR3 sequence reads: CSVDGWQGGHHQTYNEQFF. For the CDR3, the DNA is TGCAGCGTTGATGGGTGGCAGGGGGGTCATCATCAGACCTACAATGAGCAGTTCTTC.

This clone has just a few counts. The chain has TRBV6-1 and TRBJ1-1; D ambiguous. Trimming shortened V by 4 bases and J by 8 bases, and 14 bases separated the two germline ends. The CDR3 length is 13 residues. Germline lookup yields CDR1 MNHNS and CDR2 SASEGT. The CDR3 region has the DNA TGTGCCAGCAGTGTGGTTAGACTCGAGGAAGCTTTCTTT. It yields the protein CASSVVRLEEAFF.

The rearrangement joins TRBV4-1 to TRBJ2-1; the match to TRBD2 covers 10 bases. The J segment lost 12 bases and the V segment lost 0 bases, leaving 11 bases of the junction unmatched. CDR3 length: 16 residues. Germline CDR1 MGHRA, CDR2 YSYEKL. This chain's CDR3 is CASSQEETSGSRMQFF. CDR3 DNA sequence: TGCGCCAGCAGCCAAGAGGAGACTAGCGGGTCTAGAATGCAGTTCTTC.

The chain has TRBV9 and TRBJ2-2; maybe TRBD1 (6 bases). The germline V gene encodes CDR1 SGDLS and CDR2 YYNGEE. The ends were cut back, 1 base at V and 1 base at J, with 8 bases in the middle. The CDR3 is made up of 15 amino acids. The CDR3 nucleotides read TGTGCCAGCAGCGTAAACAGGGTGAACACCGGGGAGCTGTTTTTT. This gives the protein CASSVNRVNTGELFF.

The chain recombines TRBV13 with TRBJ2-7, with TRBD2 matching over 10 bases. With V trimmed by 2 bases and J by 6 bases, 16 bases remained unmatched. This CDR3 has 18 amino acids. Germline V gene sequence: CDR1 PRHDT, CDR2 FYEKMQ (reference sequence). The CDR3 bases are TGTGCCAGCAGCTTAAAGAGTCTAGCGGGAGAAGCATTCGGCGAGCAGTACTTC. Translating gives CASSLKSLAGEAFGEQYF.